This T cell receptor (beta chain) stems from a study of blood T cell repertoires in COVID-19 (dated by TCRdb to the early 2020s). Regarding the study in general: Collaborator samples came from the United States, Italy and Spain and covered acute and convalescent phases of COVID-19. The material from the prospective study consisted of cDNA or gDNA derived from T cells, B-cell-depleted T cells, or PBMCs. The samples were drawn from two sources: the first 160 participants of the ongoing ImmuneRACE study, and 1,254 subjects contributed by 6 global collaborators. The repertoires were released in a freely available public database intended as a resource for research on the immune response to SARS-CoV-2. Deeply sampled blood TCRbeta repertoires from subjects exposed to, actively infected with, or recovered from COVID-19 were included in the dataset. The sample metadata nearly always contained a de-identified subject ID, COVID-19 status, age in years and sex. HLA class I and class II types, where available, came from metadata supplied by the sample provider rather than from assay-based typing.

At the junction V is shortened by 4 bases and J by 6 bases, with 17 bases in between. The CDR3, cysteine through phenylalanine, is 14 amino acids long. Just CDR3 DNA is preserved here, 42 bases in frame from base 1. Per the germline V gene (reference sequence), SGHNT is the CDR1 and YYREEE is the CDR2. Here is what the overall study found, with its caveats: The quantity of clinical and demographic metadata differed by source and by participant and was supplied without curation.

Participants in the prospective study were enrolled through a virtual design, were aged about 18 to 90 years, and lived in 24 United States geographic areas. In the prospective study, participants were assigned to cohorts based on the clinical history participants reported in a screening survey and a study questionnaire. Exposed participants were defined as having been in contact with someone with a PCR-confirmed or clinician-diagnosed COVID-19 case within 2 weeks of study entry. Mobile phlebotomists in the prospective study collected whole blood, serum and a nasopharyngeal or oropharyngeal swab from every participant. Participants in the prospective study had the option to provide additional blood draws and questionnaires over a roughly 2-month period. Before DNA extraction, prospective study blood samples were shipped either frozen or at room temperature. TCRbeta CDR3 regions were amplified from genomic DNA using the immunoSEQ Assay, a bias-controlled multiplex PCR. The published analysis was carried out like this. Within the assay, amplification of reference gene primers was used to estimate how many nucleated cells each sample contained. Sequence reads were collapsed and filtered to measure the absolute abundance of every unique TCRbeta CDR3 rearrangement. For each sample, productive Simpson clonality was calculated by taking the square root of Simpson's diversity index across productive rearrangements. TCRdb mirrors the immuneACCESS table, restricted to in-frame sequences. Some clones are absent from its copies; in checked studies, under half trace to an unresolved V gene, and the reason for the others is unknown. Clone size and V and J calls were adopted from that table, with D and trimming inferred from the DNA. Across this sample there are more than 350,000 clones, with nearly 90% seen only once. The top ten clones comprise approximately 1.5% of the sample.

As for this clone: Its antigen is not yet known. Base qualities are missing; no much larger clone stands one base away.

The chain links TRBV5-4 with TRBJ2-7, with no confidently assigned D gene. Sequencing was done on a sample of PBMCs or T cells enriched from blood (not recorded which). The source is a woman under 30 who had been exposed to COVID-19. CDR3 loop: CASSTRGISAEQYF. The nucleotides read TGTGCCAGCAGCACCCGAGGAATATCCGCCGAGCAGTACTTC.